Listed below are T cell receptor beta chains from one sample, sequenced in a study of blood T cell repertoires in COVID-19. Clones were read by immunoSEQ multiplex PCR, and TCRdb kept only the in-frame ones, dropping some. Altogether about 98,000 clones are present, about 85% being singletons, with the ten largest covering about 10%. The source material was peripheral blood. Receptor source: a woman aged 80 or over with acute or convalescent COVID-19. Each CDR3 is given with its conserved first and last residue. The order of the fields is J gene, clone size, D gene, V gene, CDR3 protein, CDR3 DNA. A D gene is named only where the DNA matches it firmly. Size is omitted from some rows. Given values are once, few, many or a class for expanded clones.

j_gene: TRBJ1-6; abundance: .; d_gene: TRBD1; v_gene: TRBV5-6; CDR3aa: CASSLLKTRQGENSPLHF; CDR3nt: TGTGCCAGCAGCTTGCTAAAAACCCGACAGGGGGAAAATTCACCCCTCCACTTT
j_gene: TRBJ2-5; abundance: .; d_gene: TRBD2; v_gene: TRBV5-6; CDR3aa: CASSLGRGETQYF; CDR3nt: TGTGCCAGCAGCTTGGGGCGGGGGGAGACCCAGTACTTC
j_gene: TRBJ1-4; abundance: .; d_gene: TRBD1; v_gene: TRBV7-2; CDR3aa: CASSLRQGVNEKLFF; CDR3nt: TGTGCCAGCAGCTTAAGGCAGGGGGTTAATGAAAAACTGTTTTTT
j_gene: TRBJ1-4; abundance: .; d_gene: TRBD1; v_gene: TRBV5-8; CDR3aa: CASSLSTGGEKLFF; CDR3nt: TGTGCCAGCAGCTTGTCGACAGGGGGTGAAAAACTGTTTTTT
j_gene: TRBJ1-5; abundance: .; d_gene: TRBD1; v_gene: TRBV28; CDR3aa: CASSSGTGVGRPQHF; CDR3nt: TGTGCCAGCAGTTCGGGGACAGGGGTGGGACGGCCCCAGCATTTT
j_gene: TRBJ1-2; abundance: .; d_gene: .; v_gene: TRBV27; CDR3aa: CASSLSRRNYGYTF; CDR3nt: TGTGCCAGCAGTTTATCCAGAAGAAACTATGGCTACACCTTC
j_gene: TRBJ2-1; abundance: .; d_gene: .; v_gene: TRBV23-1; CDR3aa: CASSQSTAGIDEQFF; CDR3nt: TGCGCCAGCAGTCAATCGACAGCCGGAATCGATGAGCAGTTCTTC
j_gene: TRBJ2-3; abundance: .; d_gene: TRBD2; v_gene: TRBV24-1; CDR3aa: CATSEPNSGGARDTQYF; CDR3nt: TGTGCCACCAGTGAGCCCAATAGCGGGGGGGCCAGAGATACGCAGTATTTT
j_gene: TRBJ1-1; abundance: .; d_gene: TRBD1; v_gene: TRBV4-3; CDR3aa: CASSRTPGQANTEAFF; CDR3nt: TGCGCCAGCAGCCGCACCCCGGGACAGGCCAACACTGAAGCTTTCTTT
j_gene: TRBJ1-4; abundance: .; d_gene: TRBD1; v_gene: TRBV7-2; CDR3aa: CASSLNAQGVGEKLFF; CDR3nt: TGTGCCAGCAGCTTAAACGCACAGGGGGTGGGTGAAAAACTGTTTTTT
j_gene: TRBJ2-7; abundance: .; d_gene: .; v_gene: TRBV5-6; CDR3aa: CATGRGSYEQYF; CDR3nt: TGTGCCACCGGACGGGGCTCCTACGAGCAGTACTTC
j_gene: TRBJ2-2; abundance: .; d_gene: TRBD2; v_gene: TRBV6-5; CDR3aa: CASSRGLFNTGELFF; CDR3nt: TGTGCCAGCAGCCGGGGACTATTTAACACCGGGGAGCTGTTTTTT
j_gene: TRBJ2-7; abundance: .; d_gene: .; v_gene: TRBV3-1/TRBV3-2; CDR3aa: CASSQAPFYEQYF; CDR3nt: TGTGCCAGCAGCCAAGCCCCCTTCTACGAGCAGTACTTC
j_gene: TRBJ1-6; abundance: .; d_gene: .; v_gene: TRBV13; CDR3aa: CASTVSSYNSPLHF; CDR3nt: TGTGCCAGCACCGTCAGCTCCTATAATTCACCCCTCCACTTT
j_gene: TRBJ2-6; abundance: .; d_gene: TRBD1; v_gene: TRBV6-2/TRBV6-3; CDR3aa: CASSYSRDRGHSGANVLTF; CDR3nt: TGTGCCAGCAGTTACTCGAGGGACAGGGGCCACTCTGGGGCCAACGTCCTGACTTTC
j_gene: TRBJ2-1; abundance: .; d_gene: TRBD1; v_gene: TRBV28; CDR3aa: CASSSPGQGANEQFF; CDR3nt: TGTGCCAGCAGTTCCCCGGGACAGGGGGCAAATGAGCAGTTCTTC
j_gene: TRBJ2-2; abundance: .; d_gene: TRBD2; v_gene: TRBV27; CDR3aa: CASSSYGTSGAGELFF; CDR3nt: TGTGCCAGCAGTTCCTACGGGACTAGCGGGGCCGGGGAGCTGTTTTTT
j_gene: TRBJ2-7; abundance: .; d_gene: .; v_gene: TRBV11-3; CDR3aa: CASSLGGGDSYEQYF; CDR3nt: TGTGCCAGCAGCTTAGGGGGAGGAGATAGCTACGAGCAGTACTTC
j_gene: TRBJ1-3; abundance: few; d_gene: TRBD1; v_gene: TRBV6-5; CDR3aa: CASKTDRGPGNTIYF; CDR3nt: TGTGCCAGCAAAACGGACAGGGGGCCTGGAAACACCATATATTTT
j_gene: TRBJ2-5; abundance: .; d_gene: TRBD2; v_gene: TRBV5-1; CDR3aa: CASSTGTSRPQETQYF; CDR3nt: TGCGCCAGCAGCACTGGGACTAGCCGCCCCCAGGAGACCCAGTACTTC
j_gene: TRBJ2-5; abundance: .; d_gene: TRBD1; v_gene: TRBV27; CDR3aa: CATARATGGRETQYF; CDR3nt: TGTGCCACCGCGAGGGCGACAGGGGGCCGGGAGACCCAGTACTTC
j_gene: TRBJ1-5; abundance: .; d_gene: TRBD1; v_gene: TRBV6-2/TRBV6-3; CDR3aa: CASSSGTAAAGQPQHF; CDR3nt: TGTGCCAGCAGTTCCGGGACAGCCGCTGCGGGTCAGCCCCAGCATTTT